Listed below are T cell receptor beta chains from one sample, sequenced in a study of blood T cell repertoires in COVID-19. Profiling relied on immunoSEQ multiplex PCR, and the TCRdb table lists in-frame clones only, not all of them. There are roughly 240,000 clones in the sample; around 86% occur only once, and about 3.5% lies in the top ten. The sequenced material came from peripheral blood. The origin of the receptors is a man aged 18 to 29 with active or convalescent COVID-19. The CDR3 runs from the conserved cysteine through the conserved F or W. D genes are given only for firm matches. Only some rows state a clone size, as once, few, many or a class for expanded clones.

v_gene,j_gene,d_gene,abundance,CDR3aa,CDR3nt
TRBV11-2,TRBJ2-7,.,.,CASSFQREQYF,TGTGCCAGCAGCTTCCAACGGGAGCAGTACTTC
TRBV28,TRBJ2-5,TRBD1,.,CASSLGDRGFGETQYF,TGTGCCAGCAGTTTAGGGGACAGAGGGTTTGGAGAGACCCAGTACTTC
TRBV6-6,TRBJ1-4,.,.,CASSYEAIPEKLFF,TGTGCCAGCAGTTACGAGGCCATACCGGAAAAACTGTTTTTT
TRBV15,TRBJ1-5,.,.,CATSTVLQVTSNQPQHF,TGTGCCACCAGCACCGTTTTACAGGTCACCTCTAATCAGCCCCAGCATTTT
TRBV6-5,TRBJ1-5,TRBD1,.,CASSSGQGGNQPQHF,TGTGCCAGCAGCTCGGGACAGGGAGGTAATCAGCCCCAGCATTTT
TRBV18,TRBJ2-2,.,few,CASSPMSSTGELFF,TGTGCCAGCTCACCCATGAGCTCCACCGGGGAGCTGTTTTTT
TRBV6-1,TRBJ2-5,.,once,CASSEVRGGAQETQYF,TGTGCCAGCAGTGAAGTGCGAGGGGGGGCACAAGAGACCCAGTACTTC
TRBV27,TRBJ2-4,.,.,CASSLYGHENIQYF,TGTGCCAGCAGTCTATATGGCCATGAAAACATTCAGTACTTC
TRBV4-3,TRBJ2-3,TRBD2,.,CASSQAGAGPDTQYF,TGCGCCAGCAGCCAGGCGGGAGCTGGGCCAGATACGCAGTATTTT
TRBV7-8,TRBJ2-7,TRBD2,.,CASSPLRGVAGTYEQYF,TGTGCCAGCAGCCCGCTTAGGGGGGTAGCGGGAACCTACGAGCAGTACTTC
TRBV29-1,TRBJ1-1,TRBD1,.,CSVVKGAHEAFF,TGCAGCGTTGTGAAGGGGGCGCACGAAGCTTTCTTT
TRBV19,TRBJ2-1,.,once,CASSRLNEQFF,TGTGCCAGTAGTAGGCTTAATGAGCAGTTCTTC
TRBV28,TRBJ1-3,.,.,CASSLDTSRNTIYF,TGTGCCAGCAGTTTGGACACTTCTCGAAACACCATATATTTT
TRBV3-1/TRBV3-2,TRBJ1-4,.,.,CASSLGATGANEKLFF,TGTGCCAGCAGCCTGGGGGCCACCGGGGCTAATGAAAAACTGTTTTTT
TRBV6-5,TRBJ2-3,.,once,CASSYGLGIQDTQYF,TGTGCCAGCAGTTACGGACTGGGGATTCAAGATACGCAGTATTTT
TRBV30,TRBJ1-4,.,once,CAWEQGKHSNEKLFF,TGTGCCTGGGAGCAGGGAAAACATTCTAATGAAAAACTGTTTTTT
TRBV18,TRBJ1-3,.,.,CASSPTVSGNTIYF,TGTGCCAGCTCACCTACAGTATCGGGAAACACCATATATTTT
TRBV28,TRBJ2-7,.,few,CASRPSRILYEQYF,TGTGCCAGCCGTCCTTCCAGGATTTTGTACGAGCAGTACTTC
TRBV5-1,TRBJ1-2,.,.,CASKGDNNYGYTF,TGCGCCAGCAAGGGAGACAATAACTATGGCTACACCTTC
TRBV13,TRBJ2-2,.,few,CASSSRGGTGELFF,TGTGCCAGCAGCTCCAGGGGTGGCACCGGGGAGCTGTTTTTT
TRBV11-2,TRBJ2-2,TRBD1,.,CASTEHRGPTGELFF,TGTGCCAGCACCGAACACAGGGGTCCCACCGGGGAGCTGTTTTTT
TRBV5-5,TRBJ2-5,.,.,CASSLGHSQAETQYF,TGTGCCAGCAGCTTGGGACACTCCCAGGCAGAGACCCAGTACTTC
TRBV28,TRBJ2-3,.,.,CASSLGGAIADTQYF,TGTGCCAGCAGTTTAGGGGGCGCAATCGCAGATACGCAGTATTTT
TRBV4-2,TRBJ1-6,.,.,CASSQVIYSPLHF,TGTGCCAGCAGCCAAGTCATTTATTCACCCCTCCACTTT
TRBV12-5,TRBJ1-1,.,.,CASGVPGPF,TGTGCTAGTGGTGTCCCAGGGCCGTTT
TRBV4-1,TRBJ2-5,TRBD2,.,CASSTAGGVETQYF,TGCGCCAGCAGCACGGCGGGGGGCGTCGAGACCCAGTACTTC
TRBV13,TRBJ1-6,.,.,CASSLGKAAGNSPLHF,TGTGCCAGCAGCTTAGGCAAGGCAGCCGGGAATTCACCCCTCCACTTT
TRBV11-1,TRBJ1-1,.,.,CASSPLEGKDTEAFF,TGTGCCAGCAGCCCCCTGGAGGGGAAGGACACTGAAGCTTTCTTT
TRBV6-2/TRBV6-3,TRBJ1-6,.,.,CASSYSRTTNRNSPLHF,TGTGCCAGCAGTTACTCGAGGACAACCAATAGGAATTCACCCCTCCACTTT
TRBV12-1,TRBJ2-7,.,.,CASTACGLAGRTSSYEQYF,TGTGCCAGCACCGCTTGCGGACTAGCGGGGCGCACCAGCTCCTACGAGCAGTACTTC
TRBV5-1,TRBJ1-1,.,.,CASSIQGKDTEAFF,TGCGCCAGCAGCATCCAGGGAAAGGACACTGAAGCTTTCTTT
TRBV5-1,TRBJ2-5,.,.,CASSPAVSHNQETQYF,TGCGCCAGCAGCCCCGCGGTGTCCCACAACCAAGAGACCCAGTACTTC
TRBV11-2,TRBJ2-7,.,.,CASSLDRLDRYEQYF,TGTGCCAGCAGCCTTGACCGGCTAGACCGGTACGAGCAGTACTTC
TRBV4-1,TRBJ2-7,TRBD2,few,CASSQAAASGGYEQYF,TGCGCCAGCAGCCAAGCCGCTGCTAGCGGGGGCTACGAGCAGTACTTC
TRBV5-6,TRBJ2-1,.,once,CASSLRGYNEQFF,TGTGCCAGCAGCTTGCGGGGCTACAATGAGCAGTTCTTC
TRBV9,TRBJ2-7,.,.,CASSANRVYEQYF,TGTGCCAGCAGCGCTAACAGGGTATACGAGCAGTACTTC
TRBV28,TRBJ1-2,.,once,CAGGVSGYGYTF,TGTGCCGGGGGCGTGAGCGGCTATGGCTACACCTTC
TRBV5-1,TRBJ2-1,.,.,CASSLGANEQFF,TGCGCCAGCAGCTTGGGGGCAAATGAGCAGTTCTTC
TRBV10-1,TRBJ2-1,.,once,CASSESGLSYNEQFF,TGCGCCAGCAGTGAGTCTGGACTATCCTACAATGAGCAGTTCTTC